The subject of this entry is one T cell receptor beta chain. The target antigen is unknown. The PCR contained 60 Vbeta and 13 Jbeta primers. Sequenced by immunoSEQ multiplex PCR; TCRdb stores in-frame clones only, minus some. The sample shows about 170,000 clones, 65% to 75% of them seen only once. These data come from a study of cytomegalovirus exposure and HLA in healthy donors. The study, taken as a whole, reports: Indistinguishability led to the exclusion of some V segments, TRBV6-2 and TRBV6-3 included.

This CDR3 is 16 amino acids long. Germline CDR1 is MGHRA and CDR2 is YSYEKL. With 2 bases clipped from V and 3 bases from J, the junction kept 5 bases outside the gene matches. The material sequenced was PBMCs. The receptor was isolated from a girl between 5 and 17 years old in good health and CMV-seronegative. The chain uses TRBV4-1 and TRBJ1-5, with TRBD1 matching over 9 bases. CDR3 DNA sequence: TGCGCCAGCAGCCAAATGGGACAGGGACTCAATCAGCCCCAGCATTTT. This encodes CASSQMGQGLNQPQHF.